Given below is one T cell receptor beta chain in context. Assay used: immunoSEQ multiplex PCR; TCRdb lists only in-frame clones, some missing. The profile shows 200,000 to 300,000 clones, 82% of them singletons. This specimen comes from a study of blood T cell repertoires in COVID-19. Study-level information: The United States, Italy and Spain supplied acute and convalescent COVID-19 samples.

CDR1 SGHTA and CDR2 FQGNSA come from the germline V gene. The CDR3 is 16 amino acids. The junction had 6 bases not matched to a gene; V was cut back by 3 bases and J by 4 bases. This rearrangement joins TRBV7-2 to TRBJ2-1; the match to TRBD2 covers 10 bases. Sequencing was performed on peripheral blood. The clonotype comes from a woman aged 70 to 79 with acute or convalescent COVID-19. The CDR3 region has the DNA TGTGCCAGCAGCTTGTCTAGCGGGGGTACTTACAATGAGCAGTTCTTC. Its translation: CASSLSSGGTYNEQFF.